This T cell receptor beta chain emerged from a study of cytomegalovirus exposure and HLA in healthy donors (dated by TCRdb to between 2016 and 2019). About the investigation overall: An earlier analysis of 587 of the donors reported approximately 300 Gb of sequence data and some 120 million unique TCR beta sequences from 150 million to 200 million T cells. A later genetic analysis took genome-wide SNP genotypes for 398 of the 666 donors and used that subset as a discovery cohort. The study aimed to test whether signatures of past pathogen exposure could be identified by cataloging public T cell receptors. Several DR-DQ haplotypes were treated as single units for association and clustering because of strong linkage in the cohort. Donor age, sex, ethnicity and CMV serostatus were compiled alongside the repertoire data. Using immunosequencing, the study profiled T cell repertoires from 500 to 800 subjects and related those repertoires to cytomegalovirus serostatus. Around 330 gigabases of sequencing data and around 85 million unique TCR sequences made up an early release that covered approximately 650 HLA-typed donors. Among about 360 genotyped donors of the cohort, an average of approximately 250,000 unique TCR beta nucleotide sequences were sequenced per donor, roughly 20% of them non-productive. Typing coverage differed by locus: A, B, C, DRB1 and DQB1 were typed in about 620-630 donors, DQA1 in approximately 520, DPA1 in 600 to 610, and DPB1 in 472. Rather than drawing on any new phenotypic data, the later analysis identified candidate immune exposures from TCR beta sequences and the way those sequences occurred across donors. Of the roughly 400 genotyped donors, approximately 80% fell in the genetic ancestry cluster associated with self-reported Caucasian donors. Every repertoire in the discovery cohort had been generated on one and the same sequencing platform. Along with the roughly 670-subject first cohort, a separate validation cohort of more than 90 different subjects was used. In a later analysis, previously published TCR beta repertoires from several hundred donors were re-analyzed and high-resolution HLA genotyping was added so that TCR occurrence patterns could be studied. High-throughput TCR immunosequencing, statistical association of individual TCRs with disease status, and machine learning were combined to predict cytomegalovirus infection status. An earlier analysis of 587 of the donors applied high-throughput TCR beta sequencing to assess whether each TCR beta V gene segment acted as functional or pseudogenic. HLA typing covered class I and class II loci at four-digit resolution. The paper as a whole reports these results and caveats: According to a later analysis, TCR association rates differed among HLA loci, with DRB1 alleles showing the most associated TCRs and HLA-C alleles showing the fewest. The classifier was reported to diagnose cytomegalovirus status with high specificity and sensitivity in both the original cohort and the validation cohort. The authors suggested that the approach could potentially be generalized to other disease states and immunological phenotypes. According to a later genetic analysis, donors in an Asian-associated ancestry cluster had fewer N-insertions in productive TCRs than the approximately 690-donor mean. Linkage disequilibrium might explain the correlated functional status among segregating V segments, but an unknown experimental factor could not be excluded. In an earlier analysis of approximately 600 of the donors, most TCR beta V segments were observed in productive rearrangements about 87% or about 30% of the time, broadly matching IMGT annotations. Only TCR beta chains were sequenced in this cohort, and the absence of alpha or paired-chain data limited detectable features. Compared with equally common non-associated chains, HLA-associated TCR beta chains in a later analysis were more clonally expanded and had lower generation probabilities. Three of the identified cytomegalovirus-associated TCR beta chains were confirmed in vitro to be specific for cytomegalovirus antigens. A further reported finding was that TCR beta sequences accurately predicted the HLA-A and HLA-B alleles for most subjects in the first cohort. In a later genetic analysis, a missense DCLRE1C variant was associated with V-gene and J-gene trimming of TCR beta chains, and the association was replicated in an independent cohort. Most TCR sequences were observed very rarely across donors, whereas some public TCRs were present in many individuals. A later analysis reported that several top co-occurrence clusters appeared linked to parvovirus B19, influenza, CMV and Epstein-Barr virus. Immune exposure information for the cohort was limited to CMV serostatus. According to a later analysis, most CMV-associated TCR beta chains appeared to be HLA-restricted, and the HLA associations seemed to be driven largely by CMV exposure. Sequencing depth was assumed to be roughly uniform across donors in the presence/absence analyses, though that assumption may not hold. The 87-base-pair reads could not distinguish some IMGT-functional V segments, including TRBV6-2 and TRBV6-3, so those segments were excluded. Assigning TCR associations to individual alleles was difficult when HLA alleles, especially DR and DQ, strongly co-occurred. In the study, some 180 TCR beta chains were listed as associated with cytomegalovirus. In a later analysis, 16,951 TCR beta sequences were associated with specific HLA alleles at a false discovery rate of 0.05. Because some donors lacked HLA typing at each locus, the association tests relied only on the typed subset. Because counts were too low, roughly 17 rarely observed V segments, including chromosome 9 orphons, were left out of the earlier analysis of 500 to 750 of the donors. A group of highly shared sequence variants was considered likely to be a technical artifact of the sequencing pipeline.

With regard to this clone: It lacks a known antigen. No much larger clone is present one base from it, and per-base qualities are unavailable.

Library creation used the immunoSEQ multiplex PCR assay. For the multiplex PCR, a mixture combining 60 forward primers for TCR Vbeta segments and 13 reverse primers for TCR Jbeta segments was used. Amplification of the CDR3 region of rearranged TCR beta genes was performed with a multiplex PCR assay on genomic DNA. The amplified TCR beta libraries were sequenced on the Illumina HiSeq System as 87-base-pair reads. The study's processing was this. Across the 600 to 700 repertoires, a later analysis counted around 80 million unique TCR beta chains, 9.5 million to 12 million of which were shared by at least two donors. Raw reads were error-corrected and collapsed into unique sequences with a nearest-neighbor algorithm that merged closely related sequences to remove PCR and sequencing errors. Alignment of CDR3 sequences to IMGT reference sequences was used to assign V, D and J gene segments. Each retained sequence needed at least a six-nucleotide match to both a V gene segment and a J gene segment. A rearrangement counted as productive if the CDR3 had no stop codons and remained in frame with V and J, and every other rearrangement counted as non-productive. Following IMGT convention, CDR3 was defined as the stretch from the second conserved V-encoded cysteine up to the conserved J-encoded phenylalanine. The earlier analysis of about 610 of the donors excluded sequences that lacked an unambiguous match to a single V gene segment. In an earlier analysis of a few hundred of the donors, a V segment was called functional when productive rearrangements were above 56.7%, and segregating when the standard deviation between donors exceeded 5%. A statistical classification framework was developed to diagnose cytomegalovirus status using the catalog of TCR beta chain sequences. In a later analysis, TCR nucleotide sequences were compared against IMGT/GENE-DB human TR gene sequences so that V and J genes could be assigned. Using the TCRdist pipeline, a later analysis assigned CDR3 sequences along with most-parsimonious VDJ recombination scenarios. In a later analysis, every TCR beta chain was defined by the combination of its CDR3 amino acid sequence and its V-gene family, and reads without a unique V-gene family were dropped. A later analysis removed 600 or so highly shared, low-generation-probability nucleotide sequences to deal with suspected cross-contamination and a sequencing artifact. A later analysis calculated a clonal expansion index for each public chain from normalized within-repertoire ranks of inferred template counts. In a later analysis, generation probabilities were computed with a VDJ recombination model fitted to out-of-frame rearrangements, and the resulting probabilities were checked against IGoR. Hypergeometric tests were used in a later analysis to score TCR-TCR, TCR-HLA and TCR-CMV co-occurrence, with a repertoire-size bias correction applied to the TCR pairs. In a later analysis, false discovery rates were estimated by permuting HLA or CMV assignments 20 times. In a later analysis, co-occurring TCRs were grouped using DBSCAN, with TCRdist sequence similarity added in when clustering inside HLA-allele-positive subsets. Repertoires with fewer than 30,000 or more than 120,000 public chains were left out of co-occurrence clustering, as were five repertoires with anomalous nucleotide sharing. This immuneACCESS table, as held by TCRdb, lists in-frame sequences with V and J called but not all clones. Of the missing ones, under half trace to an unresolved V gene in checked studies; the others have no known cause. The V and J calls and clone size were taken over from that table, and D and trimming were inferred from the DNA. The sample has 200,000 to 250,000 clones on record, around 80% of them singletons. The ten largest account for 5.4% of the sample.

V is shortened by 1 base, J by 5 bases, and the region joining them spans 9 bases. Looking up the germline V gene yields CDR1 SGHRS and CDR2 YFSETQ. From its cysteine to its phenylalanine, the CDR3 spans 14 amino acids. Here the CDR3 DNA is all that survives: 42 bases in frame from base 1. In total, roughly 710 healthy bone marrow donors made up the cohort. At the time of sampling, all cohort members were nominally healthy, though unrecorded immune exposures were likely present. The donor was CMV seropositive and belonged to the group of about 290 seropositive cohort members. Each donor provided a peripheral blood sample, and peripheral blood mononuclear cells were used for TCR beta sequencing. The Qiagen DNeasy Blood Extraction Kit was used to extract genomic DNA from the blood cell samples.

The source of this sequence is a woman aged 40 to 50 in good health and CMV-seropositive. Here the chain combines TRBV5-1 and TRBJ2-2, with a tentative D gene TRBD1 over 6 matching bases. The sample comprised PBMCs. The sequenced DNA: TGCGCCAGCAGCTTGAGAGGGGGTACCGGGGAGCTGTTTTTT. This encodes CASSLRGGTGELFF.